This record looks at one T cell receptor (beta chain) sequence and its context. In the authors' workflow: Amplified reference gene primers provided the basis for estimating nucleated cell counts. Libraries were prepared by immunoSEQ multiplex PCR; TCRdb keeps only in-frame clonotypes and omits some of them. The V and J calls and clone size are taken from that table; D and trimming were inferred from the DNA. The profile shows tens of thousands of clones, approximately 87% of them singletons. CDR3 length: 18 amino acids. Germline V gene lookup returns CDR1 SGHVS and CDR2 FNYEAQ. J lost 3 bases, V lost 1 base, and 8 bases had no gene match. This specimen comes from a study of blood T cell repertoires in COVID-19. Study at large: Samples taken during acute and convalescent COVID-19 were collected in the United States, Italy and Spain. PBMCs, B-cell-depleted T cells, or T cells provided the cDNA or gDNA that made up the material.

The chain employs TRBV7-6 and TRBJ2-5; the match to TRBD2 covers 13 bases. The TCR originated in a human donor with active COVID-19. The donor label of this sample is uncertain. Sequenced: peripheral blood. The CDR3 nucleotides read TGTGCCAGCAGCTTAGACTCCGCAACTAGCGGGGGGGAAGAGACCCAGTACTTC. Translating it yields CASSLDSATSGGEETQYF.